These 5 T cell receptor beta chains were sequenced from one sample in a study of pediatric ulcerative colitis. One to two pinch biopsies were taken from the rectum during colonoscopy. TCRdb's table, derived via immunoSEQ multiplex PCR, lists solely in-frame clones and lacks some. The table includes 40,000 to 60,000 clones, around 81% detected once. Sequences were obtained from gut tissue. The receptors stem from a girl aged 10-17 years with moderate ulcerative colitis.

The rearrangement joins TRBV29-1 to TRBJ1-1; D unresolved. Between the trimmed V and J ends, which lost 1 base and 1 base, there was a span of 7 bases. Germline values: CDR1 SQVTM, CDR2 ANQGSEA. The CDR3 spans 13 residues. The CDR3 bases are TGCAGCGTTGAAGGTAGGGCGAACACTGAAGCTTTCTTT. Amino acid sequence: CSVEGRANTEAFF.

Turning to this clone: At the DNA level, this CDR3 is encoded by other sequences in the same sample as well. The gene calls are TRBV6-5 and TRBJ1-1; D ambiguous. The germline CDR1 and CDR2 sequences are MNHEY and SVGAGI. Trimming took 2 bases from V and 5 from J, leaving 9 bases between them. The CDR3 sequence is 13 residues long. CDR3 coding DNA: TGTGCCAGCAGTTACGGGGTTCGGACTGAAGCTTTCTTT. It yields the protein CASSYGVRTEAFF.

This chain links TRBV5-1 with TRBJ1-1, with D uncertain. CDR1 and CDR2 (germline): SGHRS, YFSETQ. This CDR3 contains 12 residues. The V end lost 1 base, the J end lost 2 bases, and 3 bases lay between the germline ends. The CDR3 bases are TGCGCCAGCAGCTTGTCAAACACTGAAGCTTTCTTT. This encodes CASSLSNTEAFF.

The chain carries TRBV6-1 and TRBJ2-7; 10 bases line up with TRBD2. The J segment lost 4 bases and the V segment lost 8 bases, leaving 5 bases of the junction unmatched. The CDR3 is 13 residues long. Germline CDR1 is MNHNS and CDR2 is SASEGT. CDR3 protein: CASEREGLYEQYF. Written as DNA, the CDR3 is TGTGCCAGCGAGCGGGAGGGCCTATACGAGCAGTACTTC.

The chain uses TRBV4-1 and TRBJ2-1, with 10 bases that match TRBD1. Germline CDR1 reads MGHRA; CDR2 reads YSYEKL. J lost 7 bases, V lost 4 bases, and 7 bases had no gene match. The CDR3 is made up of 15 amino acids. The CDR3 DNA follows: TGCGCCAGCAGCCCCCGGACAGGGGGAGGTAATGAGCAGTTCTTC. Translated, it gives CASSPRTGGGNEQFF.